The entry that follows covers one T cell receptor (beta chain) sequence. The target antigen is unknown. Germline CDR1 is SGHAT and CDR2 is FQNNGV. CDR3 length: 16 amino acids. V was cut by 2 bases and J by 1 base, with 12 bases left in between. The data stem from a study of cytomegalovirus exposure and HLA in healthy donors. The study, taken as a whole, reports: The authors reported that TCR beta sequences could predict HLA-A and HLA-B alleles. These predictions were accurate for most subjects in the first cohort. Some public TCRs appeared in many individuals, while most sequences were rare. The investigators catalogued some 150 TCR beta chains as cytomegalovirus-associated.

Both 60 Vbeta primers and 13 Jbeta primers went into the PCR. Sequencing used immunoSEQ multiplex PCR; TCRdb keeps in-frame clones, though not all of them. The profile shows approximately 120,000 clones, under 85% of them singletons. The V gene is TRBV11-2, the J gene TRBJ2-4; TRBD2 is a possible D gene (7 bases). The TCR sequence derives from a woman in her fifties or sixties in good health and CMV-seropositive. The sequenced material came from PBMCs. DNA for the CDR3: TGTGCCAGCAGCTTAATGGGGGGGCTTGCCAAAAACATTCAGTACTTC. Encoded protein: CASSLMGGLAKNIQYF.